These 20 T cell receptor beta chains were sequenced from one sample in a study of shared clonotypes between healthy human individuals. TCRdb's table, derived via immunoSEQ multiplex PCR, lists solely in-frame clones and lacks some. The table has about 1 million clones, 70% to 80% seen once. Material for sequencing was memory CD4+ T cells sorted from blood. The subset denotes: CD45RA-negative fraction. The receptors shown here come from a man aged 18 to 30 in good health.

The chain couples TRBV28 to TRBJ1-2, with a tentative D call TRBD1 (6 bases). The CDR3 covers 13 residues. Trimming stripped 6 bases from V and 14 bases from J, with 22 bases between. In germline, CDR1 is MDHEN, CDR2 SYDVKM. Here the CDR3 reads CASRAVGTFRRTF. The DNA for the CDR3 is TGTGCCAGCAGGGCGGTAGGGACATTTAGACGAACCTTC.

The chain employs TRBV7-9 and TRBJ2-7; D not certain. The CDR3 is 13 amino acids. The germline V gene has CDR1 SEHNR and CDR2 FQNEAQ (reference sequence). V lost 5 bases and J lost 3, with 11 bases in between. CDR3 DNA: TGTGCCAGCAGCATAGACTCGGACTACGAGCAGTACTTC. It encodes CASSIDSDYEQYF. The whole variable domain, filled in from reference TRBV7-9 and TRBJ2-7, reads DTGVSQNPRHKITKRGQNVTFRCDPISEHNRLYWYRQTLGQGPEFLTYFQNEAQLEKSRLLSDRFSAERPKGSFSTLEIQRTEQGDSAMYLCASSIDSDYEQYFGPGTRLTVT.

The chain joins TRBV18 to TRBJ2-3; 7 nucleotides agree with TRBD2. In germline, CDR1 is KGHSH, CDR2 LQKENI. CDR3 length equals 17 residues. V lost 0 bases, J lost 3 bases, and 9 bases stayed unmatched. The CDR3: CASSPPSRPGGTDTQYF. Here the CDR3 DNA reads TGTGCCAGCTCACCACCCTCCCGCCCGGGAGGAACAGATACGCAGTATTTT.

The rearrangement links TRBV10-3 to TRBJ1-5, with TRBD1 matching over 8 bases. Germline CDR1 is ENHRY and CDR2 is SYGVKD. J was trimmed by 5 bases and V by 4 bases; bases with no gene match: 7. The CDR3 has 15 residues. CDR3 nucleotide sequence: TGTGCCATCAGTGCTTCGGACAGGGTAGATCAGCCCCAGCATTTT. It is translated as CAISASDRVDQPQHF.

With regard to this clone: This sequence may be a read error, since a much larger clone differs from it by one base. The chain couples TRBV11-1 to TRBJ1-1; the D is unclear. Germline-derived CDR1 and CDR2 are SGHAT and FQDESV (reference sequence). The V end lost 1 base, the J end lost 3 bases, and 0 bases lay between the germline ends. The CDR3 contains 11 residues. CDR3: CASSLDTEAFF. DNA for the CDR3: TGTGCCAGCAGCTTAGACACTGAAGCTTTCTTT.

In this sample, this clone turned up once. V usage is TRBV9 and J usage is TRBJ1-5; 11 bases align to TRBD1. This CDR3 region has 14 residues. After removal of 4 bases from V and 6 bases from J, the junction contained 3 bases not matched to a gene. CDR1 is SGDLS, CDR2 YYNGEE, per germline. The CDR3 nucleotides are TGTGCCAGCAGCTCGGGACAGGGGGGTCAGCCCCAGCATTTT. Translated, it gives CASSSGQGGQPQHF.

The count of this clone is one. CDR3 sequence reads: CASSFGGAGTDTQYF. The CDR3 nucleotides are TGTGCCAGCAGTTTCGGGGGGGCCGGCACAGATACGCAGTATTTT. This chain connects TRBV28 to TRBJ2-3; 8 nucleotides align to TRBD2. Germline CDR1 and CDR2: MDHEN and SYDVKM. The CDR3 is made up of 15 amino acids. V lost 3 bases to trimming and J lost 1 base; unmatched junction nucleotides: 3.

This clone showed up just a few times. The chain's CDR3 is CASSERGAKETQYF. The CDR3 DNA reads as TGTGCCAGCAGCGAGCGGGGGGCTAAGGAGACCCAGTACTTC. The rearrangement links TRBV9 to TRBJ2-5; 9 bases fit TRBD2. CDR1 and CDR2 from the germline V gene are SGDLS and YYNGEE. The CDR3 is 14 amino acids. Trimming at V came to 3 bases and at J to 5 bases, leaving 5 bases not matched to a gene.

The gene calls are TRBV5-1 and TRBJ1-6, with D possibly TRBD1 on 6 matching bases. The CDR3 is 15 residues long. V was pared by 2 bases and J by 6 bases, with 12 bases between. Germline loops: CDR1 SGHRS, CDR2 YFSETQ. The CDR3 DNA sequence: TGCGCCAGCAGCTTAGACACAGGGTCTAATTCACCCCTCCACTTT. It specifies CASSLDTGSNSPLHF.

The rearrangement links TRBV5-1 to TRBJ2-2; TRBD2 aligns across 12 bases. Germline CDR1 and CDR2: SGHRS and YFSETQ. This CDR3 has 15 amino acids. Trimming at V came to 4 bases and at J to 4 bases, leaving 2 bases not matched to a gene. CDR3 sequence: CASSRGLAGTGELFF. The DNA for the CDR3 is TGCGCCAGCAGCCGGGGACTAGCGGGCACCGGGGAGCTGTTTTTT.

Details on this clone: Other DNA sequences within the sample encode an identical CDR3. This chain links TRBV18 with TRBJ1-1, with 9 bases matching TRBD1. V lost 6 bases to trimming and J lost 1 base; unmatched junction nucleotides: 3. This CDR3 is 14 amino acids long. Germline loops: CDR1 KGHSH, CDR2 LQKENI. The CDR3 sequence: CASSPGQGNTEAFF. The CDR3 region has the DNA TGTGCCAGCTCGCCGGGACAGGGGAACACTGAAGCTTTCTTT.

The chain links TRBV28 to TRBJ1-6; 7 nucleotides match TRBD1. The CDR3 loop spans 14 amino acids. Germline CDR1 is MDHEN and CDR2 is SYDVKM. J gave up 8 bases and V 10 bases, and 11 bases lay outside the gene matches. The CDR3 nucleotides read TGTGCCACCCACAGGGGACCCCGCCATTCACCCCTCCACTTT. Its protein product is CATHRGPRHSPLHF.

V usage is TRBV2 and J usage is TRBJ1-2; 11 positions match TRBD1. CDR3 length: 14 amino acids. The V gene's germline CDR1 is SNHLY and CDR2 FYNNEI. The V segment lost 7 bases and the J segment 8 bases; nucleotides outside the gene matches: 9. In nucleotides, the CDR3 is TGTGCCAGCACCGGACAGGGGGCTACGGGAGGCTACACCTTC. Residues: CASTGQGATGGYTF.

The chain combines TRBV19 with TRBJ1-2, with TRBD1 matching over 10 bases. V was clipped by 5 bases and J by 8 bases; unmatched bases: 11. Looked up from germline, CDR1 is LNHDA and CDR2 is SQIVND (reference sequence). This CDR3 has 15 residues. CDR3 loop: CASSPWTGGGKGYTF. In DNA, the CDR3 is TGTGCCAGTAGTCCGTGGACAGGGGGAGGAAAGGGCTACACCTTC.

This clone has a single count. The chain employs TRBV25-1 and TRBJ2-7; possibly TRBD1 for D (5 bases). The germline V and J ends were trimmed by 1 base and 2 bases, with 12 bases remaining between them. Germline V lookup: CDR1 MGHDK, CDR2 SYGVNS. This CDR3 has 15 residues. This CDR3 is CASSESSTGTYEQYF. The CDR3 bases are TGTGCCAGCAGTGAATCCTCAACAGGTACCTACGAGCAGTACTTC.

This clone occurred a few times. The rearrangement uses TRBV7-9 and TRBJ1-1; D is undetermined. V shed 1 base and J shed 4 bases, with 7 bases lying between them. The CDR3 length is 13 residues. CDR1 SEHNR and CDR2 FQNEAQ come from the germline V gene (reference sequence). CDR3 DNA: TGTGCCAGCAGCTTAGAACTGGTCACTGAAGCTTTCTTT. As protein: CASSLELVTEAFF.

V is TRBV5-8 and J is TRBJ2-4; D possibly uses TRBD1 or TRBD2 (5 bases each). Germline V CDR1 and CDR2: SGHTS, YDEGEE. The CDR3 totals 16 residues. V lost 0 bases and J 0 bases, leaving 10 bases between the germline ends. This CDR3 reads CASSLDRDLAKNIQYF. The CDR3 DNA follows: TGTGCCAGCAGCTTGGACCGGGACCTAGCCAAAAACATTCAGTACTTC.

The J gene is TRBJ1-4, the V gene TRBV7-9, with 9 bases that match TRBD1. From germline, CDR1 is SEHNR and CDR2 FQNEAQ (reference sequence). This CDR3 contains 14 residues. V dropped 3 bases and J dropped 8; count of bases not matched to a gene: 4. The CDR3 sequence: CASSFGQGLEKLFF. CDR3 bases: TGTGCCAGCAGCTTCGGACAGGGGTTAGAAAAACTGTTTTTT.

The rearrangement links TRBV19 to TRBJ1-2; 7 bases match TRBD1. The CDR3 covers 14 residues. Losses at the gene ends were 4 bases for V and 2 bases for J; bases not matched to a gene: 4. Germline-derived CDR1 and CDR2 are LNHDA and SQIVND (reference sequence). The CDR3 region has the DNA TGTGCCAGTAGTAAGACGGGACAGAACTATGGCTACACCTTC. Its translation: CASSKTGQNYGYTF.

J is TRBJ2-2 and V is TRBV10-3, with D possibly being TRBD1 or TRBD2 (5 bases each). CDR1 is ENHRY, CDR2 SYGVKD, per germline. V was shortened by 0 bases and J by 6 bases, with 11 bases between the two germline ends. The CDR3 spans 15 residues. CDR3 DNA sequence: TGTGCCATCAGTGAGTCTGGTCAGGGACCCGGGGAGCTGTTTTTT. Translation gives CAISESGQGPGELFF.